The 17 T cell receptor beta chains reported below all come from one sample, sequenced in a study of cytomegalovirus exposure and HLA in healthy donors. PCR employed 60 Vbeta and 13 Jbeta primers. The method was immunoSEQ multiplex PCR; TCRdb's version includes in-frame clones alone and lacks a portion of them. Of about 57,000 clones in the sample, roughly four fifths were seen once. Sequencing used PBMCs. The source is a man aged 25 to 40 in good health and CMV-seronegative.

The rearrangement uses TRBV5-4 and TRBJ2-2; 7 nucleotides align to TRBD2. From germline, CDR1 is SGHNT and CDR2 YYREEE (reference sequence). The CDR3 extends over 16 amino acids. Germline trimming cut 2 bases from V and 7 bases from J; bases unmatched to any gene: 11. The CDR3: CASSFPGGREIGELFF. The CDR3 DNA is TGTGCCAGCAGCTTCCCCGGCGGGAGAGAGATCGGGGAGCTGTTTTTT.

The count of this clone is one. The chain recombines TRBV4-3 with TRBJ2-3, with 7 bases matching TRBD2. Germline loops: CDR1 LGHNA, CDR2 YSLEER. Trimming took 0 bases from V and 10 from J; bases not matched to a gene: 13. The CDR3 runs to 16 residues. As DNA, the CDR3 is TGCGCCAGCAGCCAAGAAGCGGGGCGACTAGTTGGTGCGCAGTATTTT. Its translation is CASSQEAGRLVGAQYF.

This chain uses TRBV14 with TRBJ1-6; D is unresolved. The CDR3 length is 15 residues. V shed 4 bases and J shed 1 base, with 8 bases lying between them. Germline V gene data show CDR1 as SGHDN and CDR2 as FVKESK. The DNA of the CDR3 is TGTGCCAGCAGCCGGGCGGGGTCCTATAATTCACCCCTCCACTTT. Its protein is CASSRAGSYNSPLHF.

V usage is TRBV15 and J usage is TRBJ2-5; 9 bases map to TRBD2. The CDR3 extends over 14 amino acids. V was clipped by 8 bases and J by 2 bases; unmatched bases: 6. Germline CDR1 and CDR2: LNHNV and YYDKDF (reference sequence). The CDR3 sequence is CATSAGGSQETQYF. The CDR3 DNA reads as TGTGCCACCTCAGCGGGGGGATCTCAAGAGACCCAGTACTTC.

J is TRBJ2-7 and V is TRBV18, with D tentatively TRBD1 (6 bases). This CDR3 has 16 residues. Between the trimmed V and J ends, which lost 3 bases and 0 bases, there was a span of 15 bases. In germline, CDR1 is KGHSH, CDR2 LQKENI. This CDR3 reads CASSPFTGTSSYEQYF. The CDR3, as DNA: TGTGCCAGCTCACCGTTCACAGGGACCAGCTCCTACGAGCAGTACTTC. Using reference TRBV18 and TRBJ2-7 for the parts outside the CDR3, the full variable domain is NAGVMQNPRHLVRRRGQEARLRCSPMKGHSHVYWYRQLPEEGLKFMVYLQKENIIDESGMPKERFSAEFPKEGPSILRIQQVVRGDSAAYFCASSPFTGTSSYEQYFGPGTRLTVT.

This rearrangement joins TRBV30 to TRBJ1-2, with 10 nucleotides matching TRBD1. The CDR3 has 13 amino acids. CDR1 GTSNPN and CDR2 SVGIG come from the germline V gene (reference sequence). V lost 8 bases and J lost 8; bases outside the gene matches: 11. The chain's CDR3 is CATRQGAPGGYTF. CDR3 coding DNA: TGTGCCACGCGACAGGGGGCGCCGGGCGGCTACACCTTC.

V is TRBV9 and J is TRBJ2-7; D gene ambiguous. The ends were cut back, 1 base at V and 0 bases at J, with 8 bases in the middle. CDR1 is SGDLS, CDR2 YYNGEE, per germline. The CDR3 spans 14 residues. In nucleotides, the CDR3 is TGTGCCAGCAGCGTAACGGGTCTCTCCTACGAGCAGTACTTC. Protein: CASSVTGLSYEQYF. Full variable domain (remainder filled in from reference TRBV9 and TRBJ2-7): DSGVTQTPKHLITATGQRVTLRCSPRSGDLSVYWYQQSLDQGLQFLIQYYNGEERAKGNILERFSAQQFPDLHSELNLSSLELGDSALYFCASSVTGLSYEQYFGPGTRLTVT.

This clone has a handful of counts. The CDR3 DNA follows: TGTGCCAGCAGTTACGCGAGTCCAGGGTCACCCCTCCACTTT. Its translation is CASSYASPGSPLHF. V gene TRBV6-6 combines with J gene TRBJ1-6, with D possibly matching TRBD1 (5 bases). This CDR3 comprises 14 residues. The V and J ends lost 2 bases and 10 bases respectively, with 12 bases between them. Germline CDR1 and CDR2: MNHNY and SVGAGI (reference sequence).

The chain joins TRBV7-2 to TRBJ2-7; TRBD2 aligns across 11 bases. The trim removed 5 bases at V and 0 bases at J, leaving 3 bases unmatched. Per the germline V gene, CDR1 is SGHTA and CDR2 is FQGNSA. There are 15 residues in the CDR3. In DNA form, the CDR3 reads TGTGCCAGCAGCACACTAGCGGGAGCCTCCTACGAGCAGTACTTC. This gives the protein CASSTLAGASYEQYF.

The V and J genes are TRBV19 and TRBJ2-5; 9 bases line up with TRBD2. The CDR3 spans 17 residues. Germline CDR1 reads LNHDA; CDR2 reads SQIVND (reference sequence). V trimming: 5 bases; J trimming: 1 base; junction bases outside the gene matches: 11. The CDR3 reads CASSPLRGGGRQETQYF. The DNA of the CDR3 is TGTGCCAGTAGTCCCTTGCGGGGGGGAGGGCGCCAAGAGACCCAGTACTTC.

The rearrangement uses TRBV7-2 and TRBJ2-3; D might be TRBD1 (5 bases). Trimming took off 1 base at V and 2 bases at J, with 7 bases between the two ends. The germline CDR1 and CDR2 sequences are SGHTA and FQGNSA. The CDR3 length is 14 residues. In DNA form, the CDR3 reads TGTGCCAGCAGCTTAGGAGGACACACAGATACGCAGTATTTT. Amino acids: CASSLGGHTDTQYF.

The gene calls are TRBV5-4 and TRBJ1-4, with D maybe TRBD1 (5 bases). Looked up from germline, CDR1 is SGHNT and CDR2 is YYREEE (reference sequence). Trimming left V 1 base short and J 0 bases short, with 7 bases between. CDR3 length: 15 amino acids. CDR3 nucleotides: TGTGCCAGCAGCTTGAGGGGCCCAACTAATGAAAAACTGTTTTTT. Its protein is CASSLRGPTNEKLFF.

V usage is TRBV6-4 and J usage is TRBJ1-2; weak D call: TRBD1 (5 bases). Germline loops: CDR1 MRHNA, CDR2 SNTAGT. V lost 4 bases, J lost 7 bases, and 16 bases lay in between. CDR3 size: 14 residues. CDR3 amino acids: CASSAGEGTAGYTF. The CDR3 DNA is TGTGCCAGCAGTGCTGGGGAGGGGACGGCTGGCTACACCTTC.

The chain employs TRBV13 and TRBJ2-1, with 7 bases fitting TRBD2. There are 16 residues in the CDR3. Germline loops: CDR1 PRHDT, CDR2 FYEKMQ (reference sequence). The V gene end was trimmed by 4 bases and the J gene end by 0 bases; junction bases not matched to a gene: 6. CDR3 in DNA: TGTGCCAGCAGCTCGGCGGGAGTAGGCTCCTACAATGAGCAGTTCTTC. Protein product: CASSSAGVGSYNEQFF.

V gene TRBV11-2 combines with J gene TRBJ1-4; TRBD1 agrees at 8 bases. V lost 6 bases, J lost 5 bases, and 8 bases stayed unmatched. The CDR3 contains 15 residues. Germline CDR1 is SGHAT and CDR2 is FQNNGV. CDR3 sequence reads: CASSSGTGKNEKLFF. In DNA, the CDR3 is TGTGCCAGCAGTTCCGGGACAGGAAAGAATGAAAAACTGTTTTTT.

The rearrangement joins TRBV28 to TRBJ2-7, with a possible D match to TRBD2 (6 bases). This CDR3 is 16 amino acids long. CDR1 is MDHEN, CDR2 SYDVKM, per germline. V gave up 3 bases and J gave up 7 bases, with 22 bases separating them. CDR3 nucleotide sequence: TGTGCCAGCAGTTTCCACGGGACGGTCCTACGGGGGGAGCAGTACTTC. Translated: CASSFHGTVLRGEQYF.

Written as DNA, the CDR3 is TGTGCCAGCAGCTCGTCGGTCCAGGGATATATCTACGAGCAGTACTTC. Encoded protein: CASSSSVQGYIYEQYF. The chain joins TRBV7-2 to TRBJ2-7; D perhaps matches TRBD1 (5 bases). V was clipped by 4 bases and J by 3 bases, with 19 bases between them. Germline V gene data show CDR1 as SGHTA and CDR2 as FQGNSA. This CDR3 has 16 amino acids.